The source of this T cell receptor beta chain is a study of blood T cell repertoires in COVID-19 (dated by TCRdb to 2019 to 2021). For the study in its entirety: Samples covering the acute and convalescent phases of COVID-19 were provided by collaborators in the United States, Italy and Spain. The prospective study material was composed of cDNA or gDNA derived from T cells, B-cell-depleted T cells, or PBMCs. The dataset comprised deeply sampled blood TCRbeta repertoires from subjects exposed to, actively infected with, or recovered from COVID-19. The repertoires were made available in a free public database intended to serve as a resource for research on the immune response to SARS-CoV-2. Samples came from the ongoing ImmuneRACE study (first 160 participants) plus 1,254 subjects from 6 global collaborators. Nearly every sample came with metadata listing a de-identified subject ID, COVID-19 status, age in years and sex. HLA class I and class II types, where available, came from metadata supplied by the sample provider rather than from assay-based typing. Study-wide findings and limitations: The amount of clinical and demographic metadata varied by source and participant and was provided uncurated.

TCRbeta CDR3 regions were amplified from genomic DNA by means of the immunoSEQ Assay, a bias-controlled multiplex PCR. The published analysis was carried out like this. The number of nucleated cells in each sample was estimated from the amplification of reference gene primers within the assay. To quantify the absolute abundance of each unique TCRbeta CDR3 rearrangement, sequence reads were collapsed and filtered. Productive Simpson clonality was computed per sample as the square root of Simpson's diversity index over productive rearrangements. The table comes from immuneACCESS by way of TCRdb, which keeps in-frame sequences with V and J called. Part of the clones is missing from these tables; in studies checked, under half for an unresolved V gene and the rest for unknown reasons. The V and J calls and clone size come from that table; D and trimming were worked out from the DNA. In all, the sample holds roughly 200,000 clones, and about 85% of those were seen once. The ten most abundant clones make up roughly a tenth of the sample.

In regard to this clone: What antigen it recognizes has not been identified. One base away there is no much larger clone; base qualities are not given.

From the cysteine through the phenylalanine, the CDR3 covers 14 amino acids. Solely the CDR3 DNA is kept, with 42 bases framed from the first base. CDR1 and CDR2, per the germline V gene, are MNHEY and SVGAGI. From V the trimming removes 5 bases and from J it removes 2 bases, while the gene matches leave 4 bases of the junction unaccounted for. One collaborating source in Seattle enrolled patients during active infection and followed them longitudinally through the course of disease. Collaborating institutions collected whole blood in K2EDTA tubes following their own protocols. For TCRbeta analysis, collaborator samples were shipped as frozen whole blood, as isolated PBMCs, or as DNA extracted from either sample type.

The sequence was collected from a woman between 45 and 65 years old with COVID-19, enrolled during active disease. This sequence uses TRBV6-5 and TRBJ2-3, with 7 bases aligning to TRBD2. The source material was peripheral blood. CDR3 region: CASSLRLATDTQYF. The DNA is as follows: TGTGCCAGCAGTCTCCGACTAGCCACAGATACGCAGTATTTT.